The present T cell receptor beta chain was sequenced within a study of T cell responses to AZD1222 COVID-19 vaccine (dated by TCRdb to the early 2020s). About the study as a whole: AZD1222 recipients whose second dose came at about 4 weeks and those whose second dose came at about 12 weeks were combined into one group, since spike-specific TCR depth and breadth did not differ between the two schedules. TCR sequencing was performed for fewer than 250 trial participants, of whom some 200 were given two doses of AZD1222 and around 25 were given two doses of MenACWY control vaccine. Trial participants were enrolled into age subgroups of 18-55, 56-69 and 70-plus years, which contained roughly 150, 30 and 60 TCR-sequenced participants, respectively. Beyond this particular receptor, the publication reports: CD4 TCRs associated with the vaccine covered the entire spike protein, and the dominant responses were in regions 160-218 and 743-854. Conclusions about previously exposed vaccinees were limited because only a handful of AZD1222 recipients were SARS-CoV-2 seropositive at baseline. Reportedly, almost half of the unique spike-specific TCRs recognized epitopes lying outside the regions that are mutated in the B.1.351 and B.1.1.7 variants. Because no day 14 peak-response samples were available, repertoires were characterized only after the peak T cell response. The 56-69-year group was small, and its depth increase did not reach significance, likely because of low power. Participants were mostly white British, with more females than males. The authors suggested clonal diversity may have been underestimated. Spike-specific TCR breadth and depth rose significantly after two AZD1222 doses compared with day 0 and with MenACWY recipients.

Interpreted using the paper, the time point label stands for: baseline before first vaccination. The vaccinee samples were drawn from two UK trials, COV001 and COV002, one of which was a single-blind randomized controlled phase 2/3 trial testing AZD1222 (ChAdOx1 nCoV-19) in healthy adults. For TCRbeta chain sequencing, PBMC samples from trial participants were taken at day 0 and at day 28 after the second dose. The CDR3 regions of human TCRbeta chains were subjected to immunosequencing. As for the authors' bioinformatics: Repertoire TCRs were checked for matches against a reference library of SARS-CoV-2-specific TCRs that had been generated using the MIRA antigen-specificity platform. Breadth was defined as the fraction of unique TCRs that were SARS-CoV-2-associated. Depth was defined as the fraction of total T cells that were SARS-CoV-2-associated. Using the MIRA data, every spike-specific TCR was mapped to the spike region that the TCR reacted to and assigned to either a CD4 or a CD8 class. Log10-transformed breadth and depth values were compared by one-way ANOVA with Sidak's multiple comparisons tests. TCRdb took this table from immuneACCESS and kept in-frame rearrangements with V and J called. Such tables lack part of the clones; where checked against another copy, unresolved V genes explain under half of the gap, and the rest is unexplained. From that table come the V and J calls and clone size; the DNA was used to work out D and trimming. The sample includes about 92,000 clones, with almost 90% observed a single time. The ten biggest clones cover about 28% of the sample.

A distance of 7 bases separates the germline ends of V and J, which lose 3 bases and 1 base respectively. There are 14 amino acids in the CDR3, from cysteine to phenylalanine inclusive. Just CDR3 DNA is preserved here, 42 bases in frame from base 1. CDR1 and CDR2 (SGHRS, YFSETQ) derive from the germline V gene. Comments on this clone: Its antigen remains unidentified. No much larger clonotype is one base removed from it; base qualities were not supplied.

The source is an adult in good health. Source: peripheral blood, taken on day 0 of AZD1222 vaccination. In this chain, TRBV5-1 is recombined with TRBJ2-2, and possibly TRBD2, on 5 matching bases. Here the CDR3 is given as CASSSAGNTGELFF. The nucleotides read TGCGCCAGCAGCTCCGCGGGGAACACCGGGGAGCTGTTTTTT.